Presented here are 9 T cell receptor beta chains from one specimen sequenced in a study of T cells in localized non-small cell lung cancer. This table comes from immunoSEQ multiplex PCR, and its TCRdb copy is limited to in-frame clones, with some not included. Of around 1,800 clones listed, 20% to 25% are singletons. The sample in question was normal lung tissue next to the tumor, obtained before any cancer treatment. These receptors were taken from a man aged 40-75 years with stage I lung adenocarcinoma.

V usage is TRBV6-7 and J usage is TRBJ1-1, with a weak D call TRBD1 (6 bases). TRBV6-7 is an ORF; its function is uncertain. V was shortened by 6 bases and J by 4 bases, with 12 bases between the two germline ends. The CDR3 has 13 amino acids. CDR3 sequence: CASRPRGGTEAFF. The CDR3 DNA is TGTGCCAGCAGGCCCAGGGGAGGCACTGAAGCTTTCTTT.

CDR3 in amino acids: CASSLVSGEWNTEAFF. CDR3 in DNA: TGTGCCAGCAGCTTAGTGTCAGGGGAGTGGAACACTGAAGCTTTCTTT. V is TRBV11-3 and J is TRBJ1-1, with D perhaps matching TRBD1 (6 bases). This CDR3 is built from 16 residues. V was shortened by 1 base and J by 1 base, with 13 bases between the two germline ends. CDR1 and CDR2 (germline): SGHNT, YENEEA.

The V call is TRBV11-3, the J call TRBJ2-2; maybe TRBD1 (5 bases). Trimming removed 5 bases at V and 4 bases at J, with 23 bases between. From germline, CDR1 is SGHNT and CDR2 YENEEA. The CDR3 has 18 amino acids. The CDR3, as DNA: TGTGCCAGCAGCGGCAGGGATGCGACCCTTGGAATCACCGGGGAGCTGTTTTTT. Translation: CASSGRDATLGITGELFF.

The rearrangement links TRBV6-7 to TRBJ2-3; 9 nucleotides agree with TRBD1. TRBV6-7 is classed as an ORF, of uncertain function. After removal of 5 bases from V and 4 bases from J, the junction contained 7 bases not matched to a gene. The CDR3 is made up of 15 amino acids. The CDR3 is CASSEGTGRPDTQYF. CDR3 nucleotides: TGTGCCAGCAGTGAAGGGACAGGGCGGCCAGATACGCAGTATTTT.

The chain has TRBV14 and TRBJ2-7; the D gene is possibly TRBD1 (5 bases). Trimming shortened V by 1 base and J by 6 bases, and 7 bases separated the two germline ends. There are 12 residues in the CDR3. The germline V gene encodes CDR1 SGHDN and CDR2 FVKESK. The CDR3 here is CASSQGRGEQYF. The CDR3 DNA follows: TGTGCCAGCAGCCAAGGTAGGGGCGAGCAGTACTTC.

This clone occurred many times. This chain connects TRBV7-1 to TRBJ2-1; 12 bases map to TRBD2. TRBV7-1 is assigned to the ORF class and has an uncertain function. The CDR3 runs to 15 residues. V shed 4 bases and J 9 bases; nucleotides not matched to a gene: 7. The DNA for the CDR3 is TGTGCCAGCAGCTTAACGACTAGCGGGAGCTCTGAGCAGTTCTTC. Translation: CASSLTTSGSSEQFF.

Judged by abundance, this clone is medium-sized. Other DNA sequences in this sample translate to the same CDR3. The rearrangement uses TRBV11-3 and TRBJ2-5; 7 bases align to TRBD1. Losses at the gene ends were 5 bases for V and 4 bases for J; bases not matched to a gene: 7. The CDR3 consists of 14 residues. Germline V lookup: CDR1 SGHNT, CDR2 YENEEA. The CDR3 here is CASSLRGRGETQYF. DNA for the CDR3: TGTGCCAGCAGCCTAAGGGGGCGCGGAGAGACCCAGTACTTC.

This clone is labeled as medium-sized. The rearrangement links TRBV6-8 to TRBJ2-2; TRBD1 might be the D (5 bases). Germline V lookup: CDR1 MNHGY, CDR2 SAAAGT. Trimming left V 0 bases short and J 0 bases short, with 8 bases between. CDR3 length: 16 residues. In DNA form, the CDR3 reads TGTGCCAGCAGTTACTCACAGGACGCGAACACCGGGGAGCTGTTTTTT. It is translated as CASSYSQDANTGELFF.

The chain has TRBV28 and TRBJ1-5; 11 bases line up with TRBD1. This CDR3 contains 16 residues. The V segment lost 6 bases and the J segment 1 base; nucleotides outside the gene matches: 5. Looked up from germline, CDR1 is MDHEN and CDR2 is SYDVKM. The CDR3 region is CASSPGTGGSNQPQHF. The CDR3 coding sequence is TGTGCCAGCAGCCCCGGGACAGGGGGAAGCAATCAGCCCCAGCATTTT.